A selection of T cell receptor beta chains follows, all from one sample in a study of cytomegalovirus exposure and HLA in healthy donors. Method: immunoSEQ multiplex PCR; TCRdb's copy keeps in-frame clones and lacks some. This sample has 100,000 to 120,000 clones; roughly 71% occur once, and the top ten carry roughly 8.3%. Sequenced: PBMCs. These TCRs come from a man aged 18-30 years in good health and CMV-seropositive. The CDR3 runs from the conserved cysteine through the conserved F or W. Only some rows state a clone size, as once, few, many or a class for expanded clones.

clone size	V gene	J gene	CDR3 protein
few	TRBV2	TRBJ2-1	CASSDPDRGGFDEQFF
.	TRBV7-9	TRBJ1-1	CASSSDTSTGKEAFF
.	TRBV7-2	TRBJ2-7	CASSLGGTSVSYEQYF
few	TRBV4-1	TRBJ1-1	CASSRGVNTEAFF
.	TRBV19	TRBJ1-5	CASSIRGISNQPQHF
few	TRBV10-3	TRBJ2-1	CAISESSSGHNEQFF
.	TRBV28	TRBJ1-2	CASSYLRTANYGYTF
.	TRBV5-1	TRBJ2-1	CASSFQGAGSYNEQFF
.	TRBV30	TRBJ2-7	CAWWSQGTYEQYF
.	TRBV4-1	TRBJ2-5	CASSQDMRTVGYQETQYF
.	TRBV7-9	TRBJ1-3	CASSSGTGARGNTIYF
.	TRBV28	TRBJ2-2	CASRSGIPNTGELFF
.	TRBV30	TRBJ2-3	CAWSVDPRSTDTQYF
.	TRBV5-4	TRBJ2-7	CASSRGSSYEQYF
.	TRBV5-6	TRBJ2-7	CASSQGQGFYEQYF
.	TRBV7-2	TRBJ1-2	CASTPDIFLGYTF
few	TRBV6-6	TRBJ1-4	CASRSAGATNEKLFF
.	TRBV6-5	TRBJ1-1	CASNRGGAEAFF
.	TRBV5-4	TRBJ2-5	CASSLVGGQETQYF
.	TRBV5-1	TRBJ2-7	CASSLRQGVTYEQYF
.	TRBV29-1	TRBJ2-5	CSVAEGWETQYF
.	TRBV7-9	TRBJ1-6	CASSLVGAGLVDYNSPLHF